This T cell receptor (beta chain) was recorded in a study of T cell responses to AZD1222 COVID-19 vaccine. Sequencing was performed with immunoSEQ multiplex PCR; in TCRdb, only in-frame clones are kept and a portion is missing. The table lists around 140,000 clones, 85% to 95% of them singletons. Study results and caveats: The study sampled repertoires only after the peak T cell response. Once two AZD1222 doses were given, Spike-specific TCR breadth and depth went up. Most donors were white British and more were female, and clonal diversity was possibly underestimated. Regions left unmutated in variants are reportedly the target of nearly half of spike-specific TCRs.

CDR1 MGHRA and CDR2 YSYEKL come from the germline V gene. This CDR3 spans 15 amino acids. V was trimmed by 1 base and J by 4 bases, leaving 11 bases between them. Points on this clone: Its antigen is unidentified.

The chain has TRBV4-1 and TRBJ1-3, with D unresolved. The clonotype comes from an adult in good health. The source was peripheral blood, collected on day 0 of AZD1222 vaccination. DNA of the CDR3: TGCGCCAGCAGCCAAGTTGAAGTCGGGGGAAACACCATATATTTT. Amino acids: CASSQVEVGGNTIYF.